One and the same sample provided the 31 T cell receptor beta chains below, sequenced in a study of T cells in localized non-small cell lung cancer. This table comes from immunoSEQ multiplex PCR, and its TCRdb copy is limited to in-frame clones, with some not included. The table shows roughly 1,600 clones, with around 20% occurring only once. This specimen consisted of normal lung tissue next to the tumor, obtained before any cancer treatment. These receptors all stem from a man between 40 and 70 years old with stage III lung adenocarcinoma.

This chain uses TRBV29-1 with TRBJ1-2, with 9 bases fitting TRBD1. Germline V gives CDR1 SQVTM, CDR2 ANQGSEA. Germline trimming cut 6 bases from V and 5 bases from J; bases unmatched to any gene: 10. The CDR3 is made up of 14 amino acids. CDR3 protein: CSVSTGGAVYGYTF. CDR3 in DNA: TGCAGCGTGTCCACAGGGGGCGCGGTATATGGCTACACCTTC.

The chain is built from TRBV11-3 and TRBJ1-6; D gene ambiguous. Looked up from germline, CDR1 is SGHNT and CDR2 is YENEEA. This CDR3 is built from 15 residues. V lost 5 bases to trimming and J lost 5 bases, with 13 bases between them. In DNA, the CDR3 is TGTGCCAGCAGCCTTCTACAGCAAGATAATTCACCCCTCCACTTT. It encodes CASSLLQQDNSPLHF.

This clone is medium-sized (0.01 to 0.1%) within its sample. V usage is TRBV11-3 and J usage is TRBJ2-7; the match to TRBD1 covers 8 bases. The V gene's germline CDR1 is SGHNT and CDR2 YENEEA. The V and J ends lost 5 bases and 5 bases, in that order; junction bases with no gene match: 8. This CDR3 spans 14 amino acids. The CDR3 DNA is TGTGCCAGCAGCGGCGACAGGGGTCTAGACGAGCAGTACTTC. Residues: CASSGDRGLDEQYF.

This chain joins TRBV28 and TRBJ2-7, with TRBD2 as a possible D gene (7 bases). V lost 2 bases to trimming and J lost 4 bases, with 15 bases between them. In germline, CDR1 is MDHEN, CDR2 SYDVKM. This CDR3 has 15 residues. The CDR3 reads CASSLGGARGYEQYF. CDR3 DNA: TGTGCCAGCAGTTTAGGGGGGGCCCGGGGTTACGAGCAGTACTTC. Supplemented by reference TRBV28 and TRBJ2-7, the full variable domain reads DVKVTQSSRYLVKRTGEKVFLECVQDMDHENMFWYRQDPGLGLRLIYFSYDVKMKEKGDIPEGYSVSREKKERFSLILESASTNQTSMYLCASSLGGARGYEQYFGPGTRLTVT.

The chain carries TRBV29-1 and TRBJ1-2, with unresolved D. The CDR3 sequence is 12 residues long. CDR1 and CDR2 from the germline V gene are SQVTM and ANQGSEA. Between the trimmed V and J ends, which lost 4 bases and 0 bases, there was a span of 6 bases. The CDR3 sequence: CSVAQSNYGYTF. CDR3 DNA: TGCAGCGTTGCCCAGTCTAACTATGGCTACACCTTC.

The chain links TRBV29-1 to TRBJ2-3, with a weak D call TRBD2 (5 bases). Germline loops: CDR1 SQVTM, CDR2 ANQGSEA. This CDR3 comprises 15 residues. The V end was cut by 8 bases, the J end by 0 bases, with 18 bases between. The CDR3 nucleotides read TGCAGCACCGCTAAGGGAGCACACAGCACAGATACGCAGTATTTT. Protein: CSTAKGAHSTDTQYF.

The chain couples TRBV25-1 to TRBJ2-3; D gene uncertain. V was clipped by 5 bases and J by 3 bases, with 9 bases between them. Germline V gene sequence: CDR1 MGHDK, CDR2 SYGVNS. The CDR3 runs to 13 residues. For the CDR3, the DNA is TGTGCCAGCAGTCTCCTTACGACAGATACGCAGTATTTT. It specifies CASSLLTTDTQYF. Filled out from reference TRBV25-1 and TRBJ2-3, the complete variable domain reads EADIYQTPRYLVIGTGKKITLECSQTMGHDKMYWYQQDPGMELHLIHYSYGVNSTEKGDLSSESTVSRIRTEHFPLTLESARPSHTSQYLCASSLLTTDTQYFGPGTRLTVL.

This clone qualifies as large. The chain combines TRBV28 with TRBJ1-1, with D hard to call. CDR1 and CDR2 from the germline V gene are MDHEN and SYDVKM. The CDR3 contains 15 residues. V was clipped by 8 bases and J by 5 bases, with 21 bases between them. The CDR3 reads CASHGSATRETEAFF. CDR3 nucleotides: TGTGCCAGCCACGGGTCGGCGACCCGGGAGACTGAAGCTTTCTTT.

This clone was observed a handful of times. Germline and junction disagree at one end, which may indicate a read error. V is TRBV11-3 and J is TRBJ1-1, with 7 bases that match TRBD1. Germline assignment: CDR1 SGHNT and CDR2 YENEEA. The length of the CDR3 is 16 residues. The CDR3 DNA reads TGTGCCAGCAGCTTACGGACAGGTATCGGTAACACTGCAGCTTTCTTT. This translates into CASSLRTGIGNTAAFF.

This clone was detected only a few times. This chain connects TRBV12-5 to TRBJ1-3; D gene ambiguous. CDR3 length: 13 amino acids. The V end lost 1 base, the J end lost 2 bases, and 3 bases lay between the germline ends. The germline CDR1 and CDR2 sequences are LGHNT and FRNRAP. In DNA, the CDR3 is TGTGCTAGTGGTTTGGCTGCTGGAAACACCATATATTTT. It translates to CASGLAAGNTIYF. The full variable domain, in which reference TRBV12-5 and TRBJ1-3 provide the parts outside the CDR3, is DARVTQTPRHKVTEMGQEVTMRCQPILGHNTVFWYRQTMMQGLELLAYFRNRAPLDDSGMPKDRFSAEMPDATLATLKIQPSEPRDSAVYFCASGLAAGNTIYFGEGSWLTVV.

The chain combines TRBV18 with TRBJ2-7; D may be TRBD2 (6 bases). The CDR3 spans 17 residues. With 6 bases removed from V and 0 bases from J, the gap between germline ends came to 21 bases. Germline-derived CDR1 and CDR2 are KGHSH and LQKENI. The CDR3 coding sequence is TGTGCCAGCTCGCACGGTCAAGGTGCGGGGAACTCCTACGAGCAGTACTTC. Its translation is CASSHGQGAGNSYEQYF.

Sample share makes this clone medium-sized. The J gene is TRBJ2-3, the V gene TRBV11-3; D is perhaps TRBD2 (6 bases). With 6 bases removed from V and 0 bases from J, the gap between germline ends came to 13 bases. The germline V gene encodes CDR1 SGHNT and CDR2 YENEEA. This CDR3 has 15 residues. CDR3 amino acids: CASRPTSLSTDTQYF. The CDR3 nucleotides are TGTGCCAGCAGGCCGACTAGTTTAAGCACAGATACGCAGTATTTT.

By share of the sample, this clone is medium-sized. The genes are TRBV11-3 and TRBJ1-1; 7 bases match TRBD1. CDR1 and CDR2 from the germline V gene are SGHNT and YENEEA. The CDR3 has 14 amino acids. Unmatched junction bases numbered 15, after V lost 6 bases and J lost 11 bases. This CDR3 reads CASRAGTASTRAFF. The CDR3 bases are TGTGCCAGCAGGGCCGGGACAGCCTCTACACGGGCTTTCTTT.

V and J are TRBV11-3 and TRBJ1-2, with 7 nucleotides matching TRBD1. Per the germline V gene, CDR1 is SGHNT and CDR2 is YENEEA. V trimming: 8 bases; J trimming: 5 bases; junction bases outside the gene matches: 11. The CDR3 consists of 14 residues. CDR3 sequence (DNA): TGTGCCAGCGCAAAGAGTAGGGGGCAATATGGCTACACCTTC. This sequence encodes CASAKSRGQYGYTF.

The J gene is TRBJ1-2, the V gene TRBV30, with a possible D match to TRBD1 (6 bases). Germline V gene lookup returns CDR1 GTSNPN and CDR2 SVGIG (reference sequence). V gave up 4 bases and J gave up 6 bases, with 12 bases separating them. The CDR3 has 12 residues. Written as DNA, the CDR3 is TGTGCCTGGAACAGGGCGCTGAATGGCTACACCTTC. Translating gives CAWNRALNGYTF.

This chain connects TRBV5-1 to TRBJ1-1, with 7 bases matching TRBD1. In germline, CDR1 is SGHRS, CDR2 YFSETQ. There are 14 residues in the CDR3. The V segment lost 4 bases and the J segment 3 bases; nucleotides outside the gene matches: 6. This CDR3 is CASSPGTAYTEAFF. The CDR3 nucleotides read TGCGCCAGCAGCCCAGGGACAGCATACACTGAAGCTTTCTTT.

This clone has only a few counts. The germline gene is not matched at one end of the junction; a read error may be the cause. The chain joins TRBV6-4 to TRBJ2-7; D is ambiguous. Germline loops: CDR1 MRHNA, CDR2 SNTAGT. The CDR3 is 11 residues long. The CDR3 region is CAISREYEQYF. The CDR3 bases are TGTGCCATCAGTAGAGAATACGAGCAGTACTTC.

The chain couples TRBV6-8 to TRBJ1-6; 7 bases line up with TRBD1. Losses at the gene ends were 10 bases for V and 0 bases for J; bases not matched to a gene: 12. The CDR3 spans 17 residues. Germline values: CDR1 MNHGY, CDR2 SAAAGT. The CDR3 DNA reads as TGTGCCATCAGGGCCGGGACAGAGAGCTCCTATAATTCACCCCTCCACTTT. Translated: CAIRAGTESSYNSPLHF.

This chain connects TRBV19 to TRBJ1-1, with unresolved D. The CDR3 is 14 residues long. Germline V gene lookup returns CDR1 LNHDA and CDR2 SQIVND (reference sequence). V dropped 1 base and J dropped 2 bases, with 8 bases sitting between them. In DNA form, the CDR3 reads TGTGCCAGTAGTATAGTTCGGGTAAACACTGAAGCTTTCTTT. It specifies CASSIVRVNTEAFF.

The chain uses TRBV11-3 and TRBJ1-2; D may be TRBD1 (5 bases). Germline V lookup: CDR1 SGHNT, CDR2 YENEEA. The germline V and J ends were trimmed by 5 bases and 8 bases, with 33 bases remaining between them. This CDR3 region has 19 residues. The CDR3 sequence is CASSLGGGSTTALRVGYTF. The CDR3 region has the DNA TGTGCCAGCAGCCTGGGGGGAGGCAGCACCACTGCTCTAAGGGTAGGCTACACCTTC. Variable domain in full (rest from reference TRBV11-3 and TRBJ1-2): EAGVVQSPRYKIIEKKQPVAFWCNPISGHNTLYWYLQNLGQGPELLIRYENEEAVDDSQLPKDRFSAERLKGVDSTLKIQPAELGDSAVYLCASSLGGGSTTALRVGYTFGSGTRLTVV.

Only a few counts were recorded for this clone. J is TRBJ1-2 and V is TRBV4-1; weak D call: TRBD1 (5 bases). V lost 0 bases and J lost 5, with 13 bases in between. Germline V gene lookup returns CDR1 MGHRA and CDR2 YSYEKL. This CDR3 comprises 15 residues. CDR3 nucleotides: TGCGCCAGCAGCCAAGAGGAGGGGAGCTATTATGGCTACACCTTC. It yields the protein CASSQEEGSYYGYTF.

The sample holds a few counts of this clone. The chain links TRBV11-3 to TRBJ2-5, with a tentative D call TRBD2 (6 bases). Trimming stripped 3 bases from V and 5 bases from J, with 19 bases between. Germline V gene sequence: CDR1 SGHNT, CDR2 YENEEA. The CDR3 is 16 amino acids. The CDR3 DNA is TGTGCCAGCAGCTTCGATCCAGGTCAGGGACTCGAGACCCAGTACTTC. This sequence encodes CASSFDPGQGLETQYF. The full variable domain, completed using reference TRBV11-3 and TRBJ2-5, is EAGVVQSPRYKIIEKKQPVAFWCNPISGHNTLYWYLQNLGQGPELLIRYENEEAVDDSQLPKDRFSAERLKGVDSTLKIQPAELGDSAVYLCASSFDPGQGLETQYFGPGTRLLVL.

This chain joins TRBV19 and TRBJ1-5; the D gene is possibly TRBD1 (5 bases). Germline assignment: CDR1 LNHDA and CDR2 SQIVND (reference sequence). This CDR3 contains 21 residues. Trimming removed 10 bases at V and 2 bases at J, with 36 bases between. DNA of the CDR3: TGTGCCACAAGTAGTGAGGGAGGGAGAACAGGCTCTGAATTTGGCAATCAGCCCCAGCATTTT. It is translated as CATSSEGGRTGSEFGNQPQHF.

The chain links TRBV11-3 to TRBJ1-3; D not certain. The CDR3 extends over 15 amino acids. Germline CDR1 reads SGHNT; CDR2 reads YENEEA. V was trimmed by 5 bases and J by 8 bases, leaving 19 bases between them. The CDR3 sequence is CASSPYGGVADTIYF. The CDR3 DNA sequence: TGTGCCAGCAGCCCCTACGGAGGTGTGGCCGACACCATATATTTT. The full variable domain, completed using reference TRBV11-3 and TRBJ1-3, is EAGVVQSPRYKIIEKKQPVAFWCNPISGHNTLYWYLQNLGQGPELLIRYENEEAVDDSQLPKDRFSAERLKGVDSTLKIQPAELGDSAVYLCASSPYGGVADTIYFGEGSWLTVV.

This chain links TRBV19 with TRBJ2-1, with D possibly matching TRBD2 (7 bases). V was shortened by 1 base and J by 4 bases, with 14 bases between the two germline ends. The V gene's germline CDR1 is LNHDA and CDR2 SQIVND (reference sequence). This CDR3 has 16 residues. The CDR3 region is CASSIGGAGRYNEQFF. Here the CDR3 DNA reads TGTGCCAGTAGTATAGGGGGGGCCGGGAGGTACAATGAGCAGTTCTTC. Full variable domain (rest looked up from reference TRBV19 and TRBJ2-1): DGGITQSPKYLFRKEGQNVTLSCEQNLNHDAMYWYRQDPGQGLRLIYYSQIVNDFQKGDIAEGYSVSREKKESFPLTVTSAQKNPTAFYLCASSIGGAGRYNEQFFGPGTRLTVL.

The CDR3 loop is CASTSGRARDEQFF. CDR3 DNA sequence: TGTGCCAGCACCTCAGGTCGGGCAAGGGATGAGCAGTTCTTC. The V gene is TRBV12-5, the J gene TRBJ2-1, with D uncertain. CDR3 length equals 14 residues. Germline CDR1 and CDR2: LGHNT and FRNRAP.

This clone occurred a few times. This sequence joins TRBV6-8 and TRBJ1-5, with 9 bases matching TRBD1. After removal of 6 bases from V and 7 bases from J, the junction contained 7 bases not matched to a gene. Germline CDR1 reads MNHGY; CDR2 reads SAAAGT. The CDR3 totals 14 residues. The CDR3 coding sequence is TGTGCCAGCAGGCCAACAGGGGGCGGGCAGCCCCAGCATTTT. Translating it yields CASRPTGGGQPQHF.

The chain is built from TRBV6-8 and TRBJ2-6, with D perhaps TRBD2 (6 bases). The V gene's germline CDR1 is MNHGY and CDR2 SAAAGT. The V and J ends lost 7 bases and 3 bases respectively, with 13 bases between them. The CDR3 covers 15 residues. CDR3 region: CASTMTSSGANVLTF. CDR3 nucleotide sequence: TGTGCCAGCACCATGACTAGTAGTGGGGCCAACGTCCTGACTTTC.

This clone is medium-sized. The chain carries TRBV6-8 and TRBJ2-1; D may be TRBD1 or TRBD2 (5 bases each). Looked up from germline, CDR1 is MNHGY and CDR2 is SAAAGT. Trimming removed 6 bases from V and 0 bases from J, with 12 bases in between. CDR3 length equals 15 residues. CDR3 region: CASRGDQSSYNEQFF. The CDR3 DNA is TGTGCCAGCAGGGGGGACCAGAGCTCCTACAATGAGCAGTTCTTC.

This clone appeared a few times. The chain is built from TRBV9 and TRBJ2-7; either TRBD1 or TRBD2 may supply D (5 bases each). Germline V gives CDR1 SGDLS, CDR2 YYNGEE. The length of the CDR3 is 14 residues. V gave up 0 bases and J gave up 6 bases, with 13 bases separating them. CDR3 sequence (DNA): TGTGCCAGCAGCGTAGACGAGGGGATTAGCGAGCAGTACTTC. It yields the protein CASSVDEGISEQYF. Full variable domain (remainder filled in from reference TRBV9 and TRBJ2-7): DSGVTQTPKHLITATGQRVTLRCSPRSGDLSVYWYQQSLDQGLQFLIQYYNGEERAKGNILERFSAQQFPDLHSELNLSSLELGDSALYFCASSVDEGISEQYFGPGTRLTVT.

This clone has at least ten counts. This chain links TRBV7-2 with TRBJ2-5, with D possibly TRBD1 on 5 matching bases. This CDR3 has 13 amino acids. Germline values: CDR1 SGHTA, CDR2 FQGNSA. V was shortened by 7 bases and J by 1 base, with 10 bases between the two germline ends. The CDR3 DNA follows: TGTGCCAGCACCTGGGGCTCCCAAGAGACCCAGTACTTC. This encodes CASTWGSQETQYF. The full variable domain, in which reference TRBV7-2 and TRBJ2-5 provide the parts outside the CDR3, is GAGVSQSPSNKVTEKGKDVELRCDPISGHTALYWYRQSLGQGLEFLIYFQGNSAPDKSGLPSDRFSAERTGGSVSTLTIQRTQQEDSAVYLCASTWGSQETQYFGPGTRLLVL.